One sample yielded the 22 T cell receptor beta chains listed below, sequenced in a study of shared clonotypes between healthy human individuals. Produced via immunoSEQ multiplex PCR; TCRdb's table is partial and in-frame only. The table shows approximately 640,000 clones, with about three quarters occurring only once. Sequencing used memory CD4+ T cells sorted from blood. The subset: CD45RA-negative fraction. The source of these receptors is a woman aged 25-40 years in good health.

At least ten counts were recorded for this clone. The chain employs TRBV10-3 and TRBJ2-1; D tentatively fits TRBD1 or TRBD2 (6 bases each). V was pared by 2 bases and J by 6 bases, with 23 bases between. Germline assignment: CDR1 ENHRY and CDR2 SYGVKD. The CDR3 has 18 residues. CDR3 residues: CAISELIGGRGGPNEQFF. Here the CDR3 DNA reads TGTGCCATCAGTGAGCTTATTGGGGGGCGGGGCGGACCCAATGAGCAGTTCTTC.

The CDR3 spells CASRRPDATNEKLFF. The CDR3 DNA reads as TGTGCCAGCAGGCGCCCCGATGCAACTAATGAAAAACTGTTTTTT. This chain connects TRBV6-5 to TRBJ1-4; D not resolved. Germline V gene lookup returns CDR1 MNHEY and CDR2 SVGAGI. V lost 6 bases and J lost 0, with 11 bases in between. CDR3 size: 15 residues.

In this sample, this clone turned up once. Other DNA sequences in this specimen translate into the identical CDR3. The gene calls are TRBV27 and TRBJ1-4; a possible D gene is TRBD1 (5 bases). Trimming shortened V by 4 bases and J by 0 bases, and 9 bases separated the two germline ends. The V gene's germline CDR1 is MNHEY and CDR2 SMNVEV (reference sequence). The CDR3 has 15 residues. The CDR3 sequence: CASSSQGATNEKLFF. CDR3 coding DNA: TGTGCCAGCAGTTCGCAGGGTGCAACTAATGAAAAACTGTTTTTT.

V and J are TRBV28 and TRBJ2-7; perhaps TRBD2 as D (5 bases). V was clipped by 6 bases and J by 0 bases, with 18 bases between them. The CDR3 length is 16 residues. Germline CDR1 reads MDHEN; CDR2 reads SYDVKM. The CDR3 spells CASSPSSGGRSYEQYF. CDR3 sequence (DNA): TGTGCCAGCAGCCCGAGTAGTGGCGGGCGCTCCTACGAGCAGTACTTC. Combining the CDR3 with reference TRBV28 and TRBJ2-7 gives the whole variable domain DVKVTQSSRYLVKRTGEKVFLECVQDMDHENMFWYRQDPGLGLRLIYFSYDVKMKEKGDIPEGYSVSREKKERFSLILESASTNQTSMYLCASSPSSGGRSYEQYFGPGTRLTVT.

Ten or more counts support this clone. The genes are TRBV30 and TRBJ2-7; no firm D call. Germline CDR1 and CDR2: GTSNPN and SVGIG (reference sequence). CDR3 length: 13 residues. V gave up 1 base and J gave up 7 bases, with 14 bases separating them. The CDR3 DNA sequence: TGTGCCTGGAGTGGGACGGCGCTAGAGGAGCAGTACTTC. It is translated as CAWSGTALEEQYF. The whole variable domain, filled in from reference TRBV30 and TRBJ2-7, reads SQTIHQWPATLVQPVGSPLSLECTVEGTSNPNLYWYRQAAGRGLQLLFYSVGIGQISSEVPQNLSASRPQDRQFILSSKKLLLSDSGFYLCAWSGTALEEQYFGPGTRLTVT.

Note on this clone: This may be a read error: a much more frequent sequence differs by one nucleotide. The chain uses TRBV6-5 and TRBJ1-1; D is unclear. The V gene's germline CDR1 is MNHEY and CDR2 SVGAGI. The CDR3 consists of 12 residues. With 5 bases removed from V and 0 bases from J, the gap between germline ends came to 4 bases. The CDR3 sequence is CASSPMNTEAFF. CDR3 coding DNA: TGTGCCAGCAGTCCAATGAACACTGAAGCTTTCTTT.

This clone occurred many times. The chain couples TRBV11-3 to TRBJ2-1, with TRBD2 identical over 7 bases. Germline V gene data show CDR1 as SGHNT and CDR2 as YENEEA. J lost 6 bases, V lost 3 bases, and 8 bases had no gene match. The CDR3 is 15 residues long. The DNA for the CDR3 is TGTGCCAGCAGCTTGGCGGGAGCTGTTTCCAATGAGCAGTTCTTC. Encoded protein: CASSLAGAVSNEQFF.

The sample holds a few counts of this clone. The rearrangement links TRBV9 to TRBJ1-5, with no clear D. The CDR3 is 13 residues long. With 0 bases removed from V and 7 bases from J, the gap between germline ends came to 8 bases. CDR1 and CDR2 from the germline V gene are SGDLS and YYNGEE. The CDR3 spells CASSVDSSQPQHF. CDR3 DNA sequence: TGTGCCAGCAGCGTAGATAGCAGCCAGCCCCAGCATTTT. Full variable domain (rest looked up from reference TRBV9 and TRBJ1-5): DSGVTQTPKHLITATGQRVTLRCSPRSGDLSVYWYQQSLDQGLQFLIQYYNGEERAKGNILERFSAQQFPDLHSELNLSSLELGDSALYFCASSVDSSQPQHFGDGTRLSIL.

The CDR3 loop is CASSLIRQGVQETQYF. DNA for the CDR3: TGTGCCAGCAGTTTAATACGACAGGGGGTTCAAGAGACCCAGTACTTC. The chain recombines TRBV28 with TRBJ2-5, with 9 bases identical to TRBD1. CDR3 length equals 16 residues. V lost 2 bases to trimming and J lost 2 bases; unmatched junction nucleotides: 6. From germline, CDR1 is MDHEN and CDR2 SYDVKM.

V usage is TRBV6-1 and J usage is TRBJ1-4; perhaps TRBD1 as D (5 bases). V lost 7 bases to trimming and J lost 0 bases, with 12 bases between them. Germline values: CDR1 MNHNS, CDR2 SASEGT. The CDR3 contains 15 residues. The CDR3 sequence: CASTGRGATNEKLFF. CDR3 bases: TGTGCCAGCACGGGACGGGGTGCAACTAATGAAAAACTGTTTTTT.

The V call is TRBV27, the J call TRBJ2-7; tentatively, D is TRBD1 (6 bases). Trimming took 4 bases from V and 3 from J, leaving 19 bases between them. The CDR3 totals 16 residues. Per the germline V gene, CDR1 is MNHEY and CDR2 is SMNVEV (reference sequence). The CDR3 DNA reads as TGTGCCAGCAGTTGGGGATCAGGGGTACCCGGCTACGAGCAGTACTTC. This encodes CASSWGSGVPGYEQYF.

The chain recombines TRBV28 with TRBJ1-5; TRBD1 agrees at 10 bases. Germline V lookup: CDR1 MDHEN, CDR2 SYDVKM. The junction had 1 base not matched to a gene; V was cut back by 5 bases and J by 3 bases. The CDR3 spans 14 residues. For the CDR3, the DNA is TGTGCCAGCAGTGACAGGGGGCCCAATCAGCCCCAGCATTTT. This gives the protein CASSDRGPNQPQHF.

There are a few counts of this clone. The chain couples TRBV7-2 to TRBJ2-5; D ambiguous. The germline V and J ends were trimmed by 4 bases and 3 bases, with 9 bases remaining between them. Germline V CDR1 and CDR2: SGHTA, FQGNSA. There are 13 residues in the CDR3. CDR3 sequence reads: CASSSYSEETQYF. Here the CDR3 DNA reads TGTGCCAGCAGCTCATATTCCGAAGAGACCCAGTACTTC.

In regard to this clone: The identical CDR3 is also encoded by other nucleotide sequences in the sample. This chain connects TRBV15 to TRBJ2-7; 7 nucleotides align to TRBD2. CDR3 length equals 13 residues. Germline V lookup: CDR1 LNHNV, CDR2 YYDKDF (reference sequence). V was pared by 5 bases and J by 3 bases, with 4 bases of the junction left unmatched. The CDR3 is CATSSSGNYEQYF. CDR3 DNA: TGTGCCACCAGCTCGAGCGGGAACTACGAGCAGTACTTC.

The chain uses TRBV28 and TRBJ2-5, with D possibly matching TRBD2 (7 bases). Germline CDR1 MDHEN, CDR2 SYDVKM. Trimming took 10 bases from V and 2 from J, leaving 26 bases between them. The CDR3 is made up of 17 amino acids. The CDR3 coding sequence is TGTGCCACCCGAACCCCAACGGGGGGAGGGGGTCAAGAGACCCAGTACTTC. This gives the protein CATRTPTGGGGQETQYF.

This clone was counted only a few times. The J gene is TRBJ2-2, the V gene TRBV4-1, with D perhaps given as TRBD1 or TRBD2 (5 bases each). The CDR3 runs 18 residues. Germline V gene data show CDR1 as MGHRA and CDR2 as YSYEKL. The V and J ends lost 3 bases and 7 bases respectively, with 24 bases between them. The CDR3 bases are TGCGCCAGCAGCCACCCCGTTGACCGAGACAGCGGTGGCGGGGAGCTGTTTTTT. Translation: CASSHPVDRDSGGGELFF.

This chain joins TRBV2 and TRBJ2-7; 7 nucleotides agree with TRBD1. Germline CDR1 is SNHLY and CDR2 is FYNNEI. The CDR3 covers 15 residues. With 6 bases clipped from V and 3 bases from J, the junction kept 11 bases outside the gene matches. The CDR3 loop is CASRRDRVGFYEQYF. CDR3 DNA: TGTGCCAGCAGAAGAGACAGGGTGGGTTTCTACGAGCAGTACTTC.

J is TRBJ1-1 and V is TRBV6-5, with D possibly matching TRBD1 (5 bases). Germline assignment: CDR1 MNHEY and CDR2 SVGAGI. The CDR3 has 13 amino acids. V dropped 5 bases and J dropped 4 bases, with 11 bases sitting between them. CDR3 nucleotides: TGTGCCAGCAGTGGGAATAGGGGCACTGAAGCTTTCTTT. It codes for CASSGNRGTEAFF.

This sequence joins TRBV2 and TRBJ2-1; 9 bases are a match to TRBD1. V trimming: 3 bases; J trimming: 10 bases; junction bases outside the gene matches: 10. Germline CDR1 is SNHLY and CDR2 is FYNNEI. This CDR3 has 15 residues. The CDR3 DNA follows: TGTGCCAGCAGTGAGCTTGGGACAGGGAAAGGAGAGCAGTTCTTC. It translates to CASSELGTGKGEQFF.

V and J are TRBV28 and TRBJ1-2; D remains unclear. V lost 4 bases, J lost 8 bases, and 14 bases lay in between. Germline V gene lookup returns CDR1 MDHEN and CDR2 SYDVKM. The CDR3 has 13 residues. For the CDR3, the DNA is TGTGCCAGCAGTTCCAGGACTAGTCGGGGCTACACCTTC. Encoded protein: CASSSRTSRGYTF.

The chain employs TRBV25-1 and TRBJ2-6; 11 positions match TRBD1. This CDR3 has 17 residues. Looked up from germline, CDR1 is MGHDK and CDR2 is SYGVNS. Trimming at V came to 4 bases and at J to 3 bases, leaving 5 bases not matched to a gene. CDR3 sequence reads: CASSAGQGVGGANVLTF. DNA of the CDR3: TGTGCCAGCAGTGCGGGACAGGGGGTCGGTGGGGCCAACGTCCTGACTTTC.

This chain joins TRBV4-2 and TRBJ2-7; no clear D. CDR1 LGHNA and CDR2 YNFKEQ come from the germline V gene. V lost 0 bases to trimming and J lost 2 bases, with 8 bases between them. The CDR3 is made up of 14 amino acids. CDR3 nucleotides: TGTGCCAGCAGCCAAGATAGGGCCGCCTACGAGCAGTACTTC. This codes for CASSQDRAAYEQYF.